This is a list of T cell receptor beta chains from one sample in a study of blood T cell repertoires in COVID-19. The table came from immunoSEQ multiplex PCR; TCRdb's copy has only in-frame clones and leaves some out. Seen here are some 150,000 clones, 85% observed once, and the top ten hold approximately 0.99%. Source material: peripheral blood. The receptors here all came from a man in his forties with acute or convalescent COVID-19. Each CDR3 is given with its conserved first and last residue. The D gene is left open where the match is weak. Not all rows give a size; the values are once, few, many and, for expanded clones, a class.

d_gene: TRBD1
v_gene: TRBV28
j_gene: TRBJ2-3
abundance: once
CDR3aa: CASSLGGAPVDTQYF
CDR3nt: TGTGCCAGCAGCCTAGGGGGCGCCCCGGTAGATACGCAGTATTTT

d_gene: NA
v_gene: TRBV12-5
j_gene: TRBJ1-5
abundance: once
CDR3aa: CASGPAAGALGNQPQHF
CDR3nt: TGTGCTAGTGGTCCGGCCGCGGGGGCGCTGGGCAATCAGCCCCAGCATTTT

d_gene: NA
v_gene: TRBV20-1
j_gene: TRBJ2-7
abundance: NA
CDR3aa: CSASIVRGYEQYF
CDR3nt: TGCAGTGCTAGTATCGTCCGGGGCTACGAGCAGTACTTC

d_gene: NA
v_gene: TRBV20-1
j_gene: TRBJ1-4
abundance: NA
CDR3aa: CSASGGENEKLFF
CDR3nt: TGCAGTGCTAGTGGGGGAGAGAATGAAAAACTGTTTTTT

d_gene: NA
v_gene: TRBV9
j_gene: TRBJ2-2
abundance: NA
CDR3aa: CASSVASGELFF
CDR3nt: TGTGCCAGCAGCGTAGCATCCGGGGAGCTGTTTTTT

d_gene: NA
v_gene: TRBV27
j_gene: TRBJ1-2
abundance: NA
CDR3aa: CASSLFQAREGYGYTF
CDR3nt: TGTGCCAGCAGTTTATTTCAGGCGAGGGAGGGATATGGCTACACCTTC

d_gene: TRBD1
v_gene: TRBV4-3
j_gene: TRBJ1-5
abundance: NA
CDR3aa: CASSQNAGQPNQPQHF
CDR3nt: TGCGCCAGCAGCCAGAATGCGGGACAGCCCAATCAGCCCCAGCATTTT

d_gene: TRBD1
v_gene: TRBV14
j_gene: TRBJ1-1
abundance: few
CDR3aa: CASSQRPDRGLGAIEAFF
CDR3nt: TGTGCCAGCAGCCAACGTCCAGACAGGGGCCTCGGTGCCATTGAAGCTTTCTTT

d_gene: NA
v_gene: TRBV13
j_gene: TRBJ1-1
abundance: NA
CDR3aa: CASSLDIRAEAFF
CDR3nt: TGTGCCAGCAGCTTAGATATACGGGCTGAAGCTTTCTTT

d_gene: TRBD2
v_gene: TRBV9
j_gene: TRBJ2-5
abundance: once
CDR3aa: CASSVTSGGYQETQYF
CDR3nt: TGTGCCAGCAGCGTCACTAGCGGGGGATACCAAGAGACCCAGTACTTC

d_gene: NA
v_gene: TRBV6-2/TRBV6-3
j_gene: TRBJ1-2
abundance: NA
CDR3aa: CASSLLRYEGYTF
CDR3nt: TGTGCCAGCAGCCTCCTTCGGTATGAGGGCTACACCTTC

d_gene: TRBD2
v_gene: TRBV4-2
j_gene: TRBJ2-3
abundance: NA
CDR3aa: CASSQGLAGAGGTDTQYF
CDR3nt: TGTGCCAGCAGCCAAGGACTAGCGGGGGCTGGTGGCACAGATACGCAGTATTTT

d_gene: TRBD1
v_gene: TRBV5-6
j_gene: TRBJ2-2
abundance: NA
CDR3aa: CASRGLTGTGRTGELFF
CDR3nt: TGTGCCAGCAGGGGGCTTACTGGGACAGGGAGGACCGGGGAGCTGTTTTTT

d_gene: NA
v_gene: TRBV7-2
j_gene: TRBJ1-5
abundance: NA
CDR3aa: CASSLDTGFGQPQHF
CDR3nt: TGTGCCAGCAGCTTAGATACAGGGTTCGGTCAGCCCCAGCATTTT

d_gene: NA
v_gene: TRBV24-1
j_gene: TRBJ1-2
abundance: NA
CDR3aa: CATSDLTANSRGYTF
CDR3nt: TGTGCCACCAGTGACCTGACTGCCAACTCAAGGGGCTACACCTTC

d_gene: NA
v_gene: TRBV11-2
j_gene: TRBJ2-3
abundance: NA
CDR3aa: CASSRGGIPDTQYF
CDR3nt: TGTGCCAGCAGCCGCGGGGGCATCCCAGATACGCAGTATTTT

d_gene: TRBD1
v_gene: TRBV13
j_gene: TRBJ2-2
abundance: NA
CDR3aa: CASSGESARDRITGELFF
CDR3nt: TGTGCCAGCAGCGGAGAATCCGCCCGGGACAGAATTACCGGGGAGCTGTTTTTT

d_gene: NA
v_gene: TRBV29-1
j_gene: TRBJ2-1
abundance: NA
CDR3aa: CSVGTGKGSYNEQFF
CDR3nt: TGCAGCGTTGGGACGGGGAAGGGATCCTACAATGAGCAGTTCTTC

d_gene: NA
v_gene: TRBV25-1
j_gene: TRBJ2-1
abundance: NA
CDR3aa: CASSDDNRDYNEQFF
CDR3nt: TGTGCCAGCAGCGACGATAACAGGGATTACAATGAGCAGTTCTTC

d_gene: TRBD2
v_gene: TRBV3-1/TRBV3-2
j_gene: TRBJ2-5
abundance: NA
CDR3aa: CASSQGETSGGLTETQYF
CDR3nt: TGTGCCAGCAGCCAAGGGGAGACTAGCGGGGGCCTTACGGAGACCCAGTACTTC

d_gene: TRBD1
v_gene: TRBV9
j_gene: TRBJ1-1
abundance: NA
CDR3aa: CASSVAGGPNTEAFF
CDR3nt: TGTGCCAGCAGCGTAGCAGGGGGCCCAAACACTGAAGCTTTCTTT

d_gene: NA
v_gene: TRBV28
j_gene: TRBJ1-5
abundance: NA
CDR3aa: CASSPHGSDRRKGSNQPQHF
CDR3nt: TGTGCCAGCAGTCCACACGGATCAGACAGAAGGAAGGGGAGCAATCAGCCCCAGCATTTT

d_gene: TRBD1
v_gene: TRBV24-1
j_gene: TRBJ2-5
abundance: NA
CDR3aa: CATSSGTGGEETQYF
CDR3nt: TGTGCCACCAGTTCCGGGACAGGGGGTGAGGAGACCCAGTACTTC

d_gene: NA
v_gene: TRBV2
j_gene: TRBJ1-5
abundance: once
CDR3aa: CASTFDSLQSQPQHF
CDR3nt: TGTGCCAGCACTTTTGACAGCCTACAATCACAGCCCCAGCATTTT

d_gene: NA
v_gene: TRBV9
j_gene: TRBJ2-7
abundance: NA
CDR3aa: CASSVAIGVTYEQYF
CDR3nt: TGTGCCAGCAGCGTAGCCATAGGGGTCACCTACGAGCAGTACTTC

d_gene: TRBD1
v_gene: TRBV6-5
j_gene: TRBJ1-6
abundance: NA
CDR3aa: CASSRQGSGSPLHF
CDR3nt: TGTGCCAGCAGCCGACAGGGTTCGGGGTCACCCCTCCACTTT

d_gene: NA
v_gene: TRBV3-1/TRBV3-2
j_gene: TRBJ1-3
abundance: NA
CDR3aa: CASSAQGTGNTIYF
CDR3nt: TGTGCCAGCAGCGCCCAGGGTACTGGAAACACCATATATTTT

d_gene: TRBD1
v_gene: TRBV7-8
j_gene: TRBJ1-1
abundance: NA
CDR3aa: CASSPRTGRTEAFF
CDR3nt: TGTGCCAGCAGCCCTCGGACAGGGAGGACTGAAGCTTTCTTT

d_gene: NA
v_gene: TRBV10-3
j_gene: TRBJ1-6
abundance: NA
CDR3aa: CAISATTGAAHSPLHF
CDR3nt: TGTGCCATCAGTGCAACGACAGGCGCCGCGCATTCACCCCTCCACTTT

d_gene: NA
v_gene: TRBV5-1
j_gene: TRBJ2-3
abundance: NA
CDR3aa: CASSLAGDTQYF
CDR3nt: TGCGCCAGCAGCTTGGCCGGAGATACGCAGTATTTT

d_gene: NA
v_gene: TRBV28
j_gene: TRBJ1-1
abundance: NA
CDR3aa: CASSPTVMNTEAFF
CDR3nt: TGTGCCAGCAGTCCGACAGTTATGAACACTGAAGCTTTCTTT

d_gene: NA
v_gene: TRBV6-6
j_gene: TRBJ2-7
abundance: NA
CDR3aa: CASSGQSSSYEQYF
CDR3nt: TGTGCCAGCAGCGGACAGTCTAGCTCCTACGAGCAGTACTTC

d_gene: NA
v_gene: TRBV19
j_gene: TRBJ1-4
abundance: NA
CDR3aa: CASSLERNEKLFF
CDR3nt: TGTGCCAGTAGTCTGGAGAGGAATGAAAAACTGTTTTTT

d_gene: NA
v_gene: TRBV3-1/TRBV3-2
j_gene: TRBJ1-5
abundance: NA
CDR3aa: CASSLGDQPQHF
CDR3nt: TGTGCCAGCAGTCTAGGGGATCAGCCCCAGCATTTT

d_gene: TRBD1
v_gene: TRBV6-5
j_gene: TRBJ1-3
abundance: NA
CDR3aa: CASRTGERIGNTIYF
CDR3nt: TGTGCCAGCAGAACAGGGGAGCGGATTGGAAACACCATATATTTT

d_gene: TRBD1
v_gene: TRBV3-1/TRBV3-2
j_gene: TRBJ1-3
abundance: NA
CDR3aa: CASSALQGAGNTIYF
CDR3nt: TGTGCCAGCAGCGCGCTGCAGGGGGCTGGAAACACCATATATTTT

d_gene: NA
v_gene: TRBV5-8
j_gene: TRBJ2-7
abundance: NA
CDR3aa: CASSIESGFSTYEQYF
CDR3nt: TGTGCCAGCAGCATAGAGAGCGGGTTTTCGACCTACGAGCAGTACTTC

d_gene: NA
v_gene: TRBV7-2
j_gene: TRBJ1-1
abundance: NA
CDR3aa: CASSPTGQMNTEAFF
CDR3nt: TGTGCCAGCAGCCCGACAGGACAAATGAACACTGAAGCTTTCTTT

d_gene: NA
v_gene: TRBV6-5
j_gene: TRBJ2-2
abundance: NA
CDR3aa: CASSITGEAGELFF
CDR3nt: TGTGCCAGCTCCATCACAGGGGAGGCCGGGGAGCTGTTTTTT

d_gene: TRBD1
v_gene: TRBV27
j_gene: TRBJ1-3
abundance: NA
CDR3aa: CATGTVDGNTIYF
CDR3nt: TGTGCCACCGGGACAGTCGATGGAAACACCATATATTTT

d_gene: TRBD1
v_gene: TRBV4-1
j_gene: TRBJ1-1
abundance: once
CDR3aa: CASSRDRVTEAFF
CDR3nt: TGCGCCAGCAGCCGGGACAGGGTTACTGAAGCTTTCTTT

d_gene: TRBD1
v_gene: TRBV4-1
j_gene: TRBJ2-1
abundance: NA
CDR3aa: CASSQRQGYNEQFF
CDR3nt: TGCGCCAGCAGCCAGAGACAGGGATACAATGAGCAGTTCTTC

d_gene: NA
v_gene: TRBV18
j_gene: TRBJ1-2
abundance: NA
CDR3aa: CASSPTEKGSNGYTF
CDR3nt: TGTGCCAGCTCACCAACGGAGAAGGGGTCCAATGGCTACACCTTC

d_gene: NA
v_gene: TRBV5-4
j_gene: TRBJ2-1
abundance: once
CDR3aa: CASSPTAFLSSYNEQFF
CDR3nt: TGTGCCAGCAGCCCAACAGCTTTCCTAAGCTCCTACAATGAGCAGTTCTTC

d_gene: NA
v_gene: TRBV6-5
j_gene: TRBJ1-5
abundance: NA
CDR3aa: CASSYDRDQPQHF
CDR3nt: TGTGCCAGCAGTTATGATCGGGATCAGCCCCAGCATTTT

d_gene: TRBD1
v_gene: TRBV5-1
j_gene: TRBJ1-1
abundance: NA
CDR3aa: CASSLGQGGGTEAFF
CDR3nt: TGCGCCAGCAGCTTGGGGCAGGGGGGTGGAACTGAAGCTTTCTTT

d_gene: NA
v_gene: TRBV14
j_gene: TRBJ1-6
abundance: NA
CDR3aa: CASSQVASASPLHF
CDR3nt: TGTGCCAGCAGCCAAGTTGCGTCTGCTTCACCCCTCCACTTT

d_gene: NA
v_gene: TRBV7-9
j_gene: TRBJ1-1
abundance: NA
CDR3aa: CASSLDSNTEAFF
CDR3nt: TGTGCCAGCAGCCTTGACAGCAACACTGAAGCTTTCTTT

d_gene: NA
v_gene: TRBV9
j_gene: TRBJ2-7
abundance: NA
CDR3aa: CASSVAAGSEQYF
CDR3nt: TGTGCCAGCAGCGTAGCTGCCGGGTCCGAGCAGTACTTC

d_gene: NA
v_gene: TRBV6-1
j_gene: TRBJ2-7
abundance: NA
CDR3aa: CASSDSYEQYF
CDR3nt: TGTGCCAGCAGTGACAGCTACGAGCAGTACTTC

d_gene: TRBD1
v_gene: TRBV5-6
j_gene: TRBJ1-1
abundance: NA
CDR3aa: CASSLDRGTEAFF
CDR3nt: TGTGCCAGCAGCTTGGACAGGGGCACTGAAGCTTTCTTT

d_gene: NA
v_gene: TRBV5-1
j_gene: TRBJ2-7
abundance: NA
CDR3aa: CASSLVGRYEQYF
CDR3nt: TGCGCCAGCAGCTTGGTGGGGAGGTACGAGCAGTACTTC

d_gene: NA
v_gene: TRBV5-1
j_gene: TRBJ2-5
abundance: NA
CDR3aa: CASSGGGPQETQYF
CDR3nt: TGCGCCAGCAGCGGCGGGGGCCCCCAAGAGACCCAGTACTTC

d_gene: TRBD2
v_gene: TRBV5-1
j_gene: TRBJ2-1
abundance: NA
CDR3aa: CASSLGRLAGGSEQFF
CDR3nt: TGCGCCAGCAGCTTGGGTAGACTAGCGGGGGGGAGTGAGCAGTTCTTC

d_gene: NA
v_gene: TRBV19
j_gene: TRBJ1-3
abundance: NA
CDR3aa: CASSIGESGNTIYF
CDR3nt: TGTGCCAGTAGTATAGGCGAATCTGGAAACACCATATATTTT

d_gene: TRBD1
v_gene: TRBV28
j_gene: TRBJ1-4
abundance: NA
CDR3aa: CASSLQGAPNEKLFF
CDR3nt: TGTGCCAGCAGTTTACAGGGGGCCCCTAATGAAAAACTGTTTTTT

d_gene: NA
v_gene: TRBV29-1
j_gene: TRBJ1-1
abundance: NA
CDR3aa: CSVDQGEAFF
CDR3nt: TGCAGCGTTGATCAGGGTGAAGCTTTCTTT

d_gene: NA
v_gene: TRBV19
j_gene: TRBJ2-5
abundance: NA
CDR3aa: CASSSQGGGETQYF
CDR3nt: TGTGCCAGTAGTAGCCAGGGCGGTGGGGAGACCCAGTACTTC

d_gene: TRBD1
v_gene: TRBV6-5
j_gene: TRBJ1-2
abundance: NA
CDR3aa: CASSPTGEWSGYTF
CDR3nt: TGTGCCAGCAGTCCTACAGGGGAATGGAGCGGCTACACCTTC